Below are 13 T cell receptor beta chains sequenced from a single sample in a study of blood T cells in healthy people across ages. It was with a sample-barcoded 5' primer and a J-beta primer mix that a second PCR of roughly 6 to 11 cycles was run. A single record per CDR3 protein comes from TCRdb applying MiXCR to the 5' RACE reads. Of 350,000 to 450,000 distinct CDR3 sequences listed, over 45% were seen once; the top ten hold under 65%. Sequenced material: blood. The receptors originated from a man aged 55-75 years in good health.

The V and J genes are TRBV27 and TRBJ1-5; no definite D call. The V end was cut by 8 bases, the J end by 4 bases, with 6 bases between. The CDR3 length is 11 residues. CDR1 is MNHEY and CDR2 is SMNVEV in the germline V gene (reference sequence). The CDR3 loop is CASGLNQPQHF. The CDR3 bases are TGTGCCAGCGGCCTAAATCAGCCCCAGCATTTT.

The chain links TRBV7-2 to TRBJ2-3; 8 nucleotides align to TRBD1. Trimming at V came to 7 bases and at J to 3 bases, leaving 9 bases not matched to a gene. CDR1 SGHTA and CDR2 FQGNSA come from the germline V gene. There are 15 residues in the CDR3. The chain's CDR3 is CASKGSGGPTDTQYF. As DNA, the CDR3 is TGTGCCAGCAAGGGCTCAGGGGGCCCTACAGATACGCAGTATTTT.

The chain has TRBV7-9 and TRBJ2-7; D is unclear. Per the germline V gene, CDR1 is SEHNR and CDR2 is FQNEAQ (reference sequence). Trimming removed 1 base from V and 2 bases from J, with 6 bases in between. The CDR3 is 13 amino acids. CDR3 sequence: CASSLEVPYEQYF. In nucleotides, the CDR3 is TGTGCCAGCAGCTTAGAGGTGCCCTACGAGCAGTACTTC.

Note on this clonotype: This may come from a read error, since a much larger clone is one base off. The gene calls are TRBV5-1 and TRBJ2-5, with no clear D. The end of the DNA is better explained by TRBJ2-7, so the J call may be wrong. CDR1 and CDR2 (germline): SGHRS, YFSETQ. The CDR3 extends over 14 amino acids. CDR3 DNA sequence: TGCGCCAGCAGCGTGGAAGGCCTATCCTACGAGCAGTACTTC. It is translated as CASSVEGLSYEQYF.

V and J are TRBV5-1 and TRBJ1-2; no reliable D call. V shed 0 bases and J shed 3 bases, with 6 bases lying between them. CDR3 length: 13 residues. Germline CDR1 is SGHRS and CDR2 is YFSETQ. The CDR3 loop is CASSLAFDYGYTF. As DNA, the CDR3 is TGCGCCAGCAGCTTGGCATTCGACTATGGCTACACCTTC.

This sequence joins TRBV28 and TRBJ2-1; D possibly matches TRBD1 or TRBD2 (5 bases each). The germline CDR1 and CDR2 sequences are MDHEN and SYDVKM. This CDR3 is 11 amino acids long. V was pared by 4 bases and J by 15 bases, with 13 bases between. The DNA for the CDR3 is TGTGCCAGCAGTTCTAGAGGGGATGTGTTCTTC. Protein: CASSSRGDVFF. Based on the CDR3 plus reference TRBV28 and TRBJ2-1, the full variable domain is DVKVTQSSRYLVKRTGEKVFLECVQDMDHENMFWYRQDPGLGLRLIYFSYDVKMKEKGDIPEGYSVSREKKERFSLILESASTNQTSMYLCASSSRGDVFFGPGTRLTVL.

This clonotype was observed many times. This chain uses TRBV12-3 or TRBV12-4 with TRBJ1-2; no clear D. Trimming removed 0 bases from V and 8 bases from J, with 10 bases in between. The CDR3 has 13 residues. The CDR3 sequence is CASSLALWSGYTF. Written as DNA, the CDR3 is TGTGCCAGCAGTTTAGCGCTCTGGAGCGGCTACACCTTC.

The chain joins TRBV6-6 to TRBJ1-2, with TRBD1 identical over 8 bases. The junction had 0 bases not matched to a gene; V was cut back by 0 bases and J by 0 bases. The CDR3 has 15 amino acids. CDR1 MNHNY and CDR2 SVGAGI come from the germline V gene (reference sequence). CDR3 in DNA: TGTGCCAGCAGTTACTCGACAGGGGCTAACTATGGCTACACCTTC. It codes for CASSYSTGANYGYTF.

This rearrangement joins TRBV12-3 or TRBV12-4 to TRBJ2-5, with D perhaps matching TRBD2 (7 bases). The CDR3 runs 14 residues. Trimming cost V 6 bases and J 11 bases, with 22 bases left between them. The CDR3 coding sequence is TGTGCCAGCAGCGGACAGCTGACTGCGGGGGAGCAGTACTTC. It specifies CASSGQLTAGEQYF.

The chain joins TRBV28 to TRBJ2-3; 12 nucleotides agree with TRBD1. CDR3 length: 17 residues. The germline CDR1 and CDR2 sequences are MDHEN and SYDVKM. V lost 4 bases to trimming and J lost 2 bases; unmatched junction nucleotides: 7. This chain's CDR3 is CASSSPGQGAVTDTQYF. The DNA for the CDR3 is TGTGCCAGCAGTTCTCCGGGACAGGGGGCTGTCACAGATACGCAGTATTTT.

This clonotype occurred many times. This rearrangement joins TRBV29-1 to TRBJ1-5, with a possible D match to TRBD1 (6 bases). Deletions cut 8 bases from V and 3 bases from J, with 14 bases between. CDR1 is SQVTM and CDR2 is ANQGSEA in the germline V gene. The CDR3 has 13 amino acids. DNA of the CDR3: TGCAGCACCCGGGACAACTTCAATCAGCCCCAGCATTTT. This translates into CSTRDNFNQPQHF.

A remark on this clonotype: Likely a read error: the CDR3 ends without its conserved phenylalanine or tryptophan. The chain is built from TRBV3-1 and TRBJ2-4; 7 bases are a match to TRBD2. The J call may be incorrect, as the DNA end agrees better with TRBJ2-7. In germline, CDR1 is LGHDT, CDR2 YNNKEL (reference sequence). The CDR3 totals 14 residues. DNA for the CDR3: TGTGCCAGCAGCCGCGCGGGAGCGCCCTACGAGCAGTACCTC. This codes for CASSRAGAPYEQYL.

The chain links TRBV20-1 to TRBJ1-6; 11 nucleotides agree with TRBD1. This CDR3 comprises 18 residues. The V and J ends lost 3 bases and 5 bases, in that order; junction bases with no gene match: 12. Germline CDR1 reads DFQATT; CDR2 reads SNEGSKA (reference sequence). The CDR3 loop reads CSARLGQGGRKNNSPLHF. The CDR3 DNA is TGCAGTGCTAGGCTGGGACAGGGGGGGAGAAAAAATAATTCACCCCTCCACTTT.